The 24 T cell receptor beta chains listed next were all sequenced from one sample in a study of OX40 agonist ivuxolimab in advanced cancers. TCRdb's table, derived via immunoSEQ multiplex PCR, lists solely in-frame clones and lacks some. This sample has fewer than 80,000 clones, with approximately 84% found just once. The sequencing here drew on CD4+ or CD8+ T cells sorted from blood, taken in a trial of the OX40 agonist ivuxolimab. The source is an adult with an advanced solid tumor such as melanoma, head and neck, liver or kidney cancer.

This clone appeared a few times. CDR3 sequence (DNA): TGTGCCTGGAGCACGTCAGAGACCCAGTACTTC. Translated, it gives CAWSTSETQYF. This sequence joins TRBV30 and TRBJ2-5; D call uncertain. Trimming pared 3 bases from V and 4 bases from J, leaving 6 bases between. The CDR3 extends over 11 amino acids. In germline, CDR1 is GTSNPN, CDR2 SVGIG (reference sequence).

The chain uses TRBV18 and TRBJ1-2; a possible D gene is TRBD1 (5 bases). The CDR3 length is 14 residues. V was clipped by 6 bases and J by 4 bases, with 15 bases between them. Germline CDR1 reads KGHSH; CDR2 reads LQKENI. This chain's CDR3 is CASSYGASTYGYTF. CDR3 nucleotides: TGTGCCAGCTCGTACGGGGCTAGTACCTATGGCTACACCTTC.

This clone was seen more than once but under ten times. The V call is TRBV11-1, the J call TRBJ1-1; TRBD1 matches at 7 bases. Germline trimming cut 5 bases from V and 3 bases from J; bases unmatched to any gene: 6. The CDR3 has 14 residues. CDR1 SGHAT and CDR2 FQDESV come from the germline V gene (reference sequence). The CDR3: CASSSPGQHTEAFF. The CDR3 DNA is TGTGCCAGCAGCAGCCCGGGACAGCACACTGAAGCTTTCTTT.

This clone was detected a few times. The chain couples TRBV30 to TRBJ2-3, with 7 bases that match TRBD2. Germline CDR1 is GTSNPN and CDR2 is SVGIG (reference sequence). The CDR3 loop spans 13 amino acids. Germline trimming cut 4 bases from V and 5 bases from J; bases unmatched to any gene: 6. The CDR3 DNA sequence: TGTGCCTGGAACTCGGGGGGAGTAGATACGCAGTATTTT. It encodes CAWNSGGVDTQYF.

The chain recombines TRBV25-1 with TRBJ1-1, with 8 bases that match TRBD1. The trim removed 3 bases at V and 3 bases at J, leaving 6 bases unmatched. This CDR3 comprises 15 residues. Germline V CDR1 and CDR2: MGHDK, SYGVNS. The CDR3 sequence is CASSDQGARYTEAFF. In DNA, the CDR3 is TGTGCCAGCAGTGATCAGGGGGCGAGGTACACTGAAGCTTTCTTT.

CDR3 bases: TGTGCCAGTAGTGAAACAGGGGCAGTCACTGAAGCTTTCTTT. Encoded protein: CASSETGAVTEAFF. The chain has TRBV19 and TRBJ1-1; 7 bases fit TRBD1. The CDR3 totals 14 residues. Germline-derived CDR1 and CDR2 are LNHDA and SQIVND (reference sequence). J lost 4 bases, V lost 5 bases, and 7 bases had no gene match.

The chain is built from TRBV7-2 and TRBJ2-7; 8 bases match TRBD2. This CDR3 has 17 residues. Germline V gene data show CDR1 as SGHTA and CDR2 as FQGNSA. The J segment lost 6 bases and the V segment lost 2 bases, leaving 15 bases of the junction unmatched. The CDR3 loop reads CASSLFRTGGGSGEQYF. CDR3 bases: TGTGCCAGCAGCTTATTTAGAACGGGAGGGGGGTCAGGCGAGCAGTACTTC. Variable domain in full (rest from reference TRBV7-2 and TRBJ2-7): GAGVSQSPSNKVTEKGKDVELRCDPISGHTALYWYRQSLGQGLEFLIYFQGNSAPDKSGLPSDRFSAERTGGSVSTLTIQRTQQEDSAVYLCASSLFRTGGGSGEQYFGPGTRLTVT.

The chain links TRBV5-1 to TRBJ1-1; D ambiguous. The germline V gene encodes CDR1 SGHRS and CDR2 YFSETQ. Trimming left V 0 bases short and J 8 bases short, with 11 bases between. This CDR3 comprises 13 residues. The CDR3 DNA follows: TGCGCCAGCAGCTTGGGTCGCAGGCAAGAAGCTTTCTTT. It yields the protein CASSLGRRQEAFF.

This clone appeared a few times. The V gene is TRBV15, the J gene TRBJ2-2; 9 bases align to TRBD1. CDR3 length: 18 amino acids. CDR1 is LNHNV and CDR2 is YYDKDF in the germline V gene (reference sequence). J was trimmed by 4 bases and V by 4 bases; bases with no gene match: 13. CDR3 sequence reads: CATSMKGPGTGSTGELFF. CDR3 bases: TGTGCCACCAGCATGAAGGGCCCCGGGACAGGGAGCACCGGGGAGCTGTTTTTT.

V gene TRBV18 combines with J gene TRBJ1-1; perhaps TRBD1 as D (5 bases). V was cut by 3 bases and J by 6 bases, with 14 bases left in between. From germline, CDR1 is KGHSH and CDR2 LQKENI. The CDR3 runs 14 residues. The CDR3 spells CASSPGLVSAEAFF. CDR3 coding DNA: TGTGCCAGCTCACCGGGGCTCGTCAGTGCTGAAGCTTTCTTT.

The chain couples TRBV7-6 to TRBJ2-5; D could derive from TRBD1 or TRBD2 (5 bases each). Trimming stripped 4 bases from V and 4 bases from J, with 7 bases between. This CDR3 comprises 12 residues. CDR1 and CDR2 from the germline V gene are SGHVS and FNYEAQ. The CDR3 DNA is TGTGCCAGCAGCTGGGACGGAGAGACCCAGTACTTC. This translates into CASSWDGETQYF.

CDR3 amino acids: CASSVHGLGETQYF. CDR3 coding DNA: TGTGCCAGCAGCGTACATGGTTTAGGGGAGACCCAGTACTTC. The chain links TRBV9 to TRBJ2-5; D is unclear. Trimming removed 1 base from V and 5 bases from J, with 12 bases in between. Per the germline V gene, CDR1 is SGDLS and CDR2 is YYNGEE. The CDR3 runs to 14 residues.

V and J are TRBV4-1 and TRBJ2-3, with 8 bases lining up with TRBD2. The CDR3 loop spans 17 amino acids. V trimming: 4 bases; J trimming: 0 bases; junction bases outside the gene matches: 9. Germline V gives CDR1 MGHRA, CDR2 YSYEKL. The CDR3 protein is CASSREVAGRSTDTQYF. CDR3 coding DNA: TGCGCCAGCAGCCGGGAGGTAGCGGGGAGAAGCACAGATACGCAGTATTTT.

This clone was detected only once. The chain is built from TRBV19 and TRBJ2-7; possible D gene TRBD2, 5 bases. V lost 10 bases and J lost 1, with 8 bases in between. The CDR3 contains 11 residues. CDR1 LNHDA and CDR2 SQIVND come from the germline V gene (reference sequence). CDR3 nucleotide sequence: TGTGCCACGGGGAGTTCCTACGAGCAGTACTTC. Its translation is CATGSSYEQYF. The full variable domain, completed using reference TRBV19 and TRBJ2-7, is DGGITQSPKYLFRKEGQNVTLSCEQNLNHDAMYWYRQDPGQGLRLIYYSQIVNDFQKGDIAEGYSVSREKKESFPLTVTSAQKNPTAFYLCATGSSYEQYFGPGTRLTVT.

The table lists this clone with a few counts. The chain links TRBV2 to TRBJ1-2; perhaps TRBD1 as D (5 bases). V gave up 3 bases and J gave up 5 bases, with 10 bases separating them. CDR1 and CDR2 (germline): SNHLY, FYNNEI. This CDR3 spans 13 amino acids. The CDR3: CASSEGPNYGYTF. Written as DNA, the CDR3 is TGTGCCAGCAGTGAGGGACCGAATTATGGCTACACCTTC.

This sequence joins TRBV5-4 and TRBJ2-5; D remains ambiguous. This CDR3 has 14 residues. CDR1 is SGHNT and CDR2 is YYREEE in the germline V gene (reference sequence). Deletions cut 3 bases from V and 5 bases from J, with 14 bases between. CDR3 in amino acids: CASSSTTGGETQYF. CDR3 DNA sequence: TGTGCCAGCAGCTCAACGACGGGTGGGGAGACCCAGTACTTC.

V usage is TRBV18 and J usage is TRBJ2-7; no firm D call. This CDR3 contains 11 residues. The V gene's germline CDR1 is KGHSH and CDR2 LQKENI. V dropped 3 bases and J dropped 4 bases, with 4 bases sitting between them. CDR3 amino acids: CASSPQYEQYF. In DNA, the CDR3 is TGTGCCAGCTCACCGCAGTACGAGCAGTACTTC.

This rearrangement joins TRBV16 to TRBJ2-7; 7 nucleotides align to TRBD1. CDR1 and CDR2 from the germline V gene are KGHSY and FQNENV. The CDR3 sequence is 12 residues long. V was pared by 2 bases and J by 6 bases, with 1 base of the junction left unmatched. In nucleotides, the CDR3 is TGTGCCAGCAGCCAAACAGGGGCCGAGCAGTACTTC. It encodes CASSQTGAEQYF.

This clone was detected only a few times. The chain couples TRBV5-4 to TRBJ2-2, with 15 bases identical to TRBD2. J gave up 6 bases and V 4 bases, and 1 base lay outside the gene matches. Germline lookup yields CDR1 SGHNT and CDR2 YYREEE (reference sequence). CDR3 length: 15 residues. The CDR3 DNA reads TGTGCCAGCAGCCGGACTAGCGGGAGGGCCGGGGAGCTGTTTTTT. Translating it yields CASSRTSGRAGELFF.

This rearrangement joins TRBV7-6 to TRBJ1-2, with D uncertain. The CDR3 covers 14 residues. CDR1 and CDR2 from the germline V gene are SGHVS and FNYEAQ. Trimming removed 5 bases from V and 4 bases from J, with 14 bases in between. The CDR3 nucleotides read TGTGCCAGCAGCCCCAGAGGAGGGTCCTATGGCTACACCTTC. Translation gives CASSPRGGSYGYTF. The full variable domain, in which reference TRBV7-6 and TRBJ1-2 provide the parts outside the CDR3, is GAGVSQSPRYKVTKRGQDVALRCDPISGHVSLYWYRQALGQGPEFLTYFNYEAQQDKSGLPNDRFSAERPEGSISTLTIQRTEQRDSAMYRCASSPRGGSYGYTFGSGTRLTVV.

The V gene is TRBV2, the J gene TRBJ1-2; D unclear. The CDR3 is 15 amino acids. Trimming shortened V by 1 base and J by 4 bases, and 13 bases separated the two germline ends. In germline, CDR1 is SNHLY, CDR2 FYNNEI. The CDR3, as DNA: TGTGCCAGCAGTGAAGAGGCATCGTACGGCTATGGCTACACCTTC. Amino acids: CASSEEASYGYGYTF.

The V and J genes are TRBV5-1 and TRBJ2-1, with D tentatively TRBD2 (6 bases). In germline, CDR1 is SGHRS, CDR2 YFSETQ. The CDR3 is made up of 14 amino acids. V was cut by 4 bases and J by 14 bases, with 22 bases left in between. The CDR3 sequence is CASSPEGRSGLEFF. CDR3 bases: TGCGCCAGCAGCCCGGAGGGTAGGAGCGGCTTGGAGTTCTTC.

This clone was seen once. The rearrangement joins TRBV19 to TRBJ2-1; maybe TRBD2 (5 bases). The CDR3 is 14 amino acids. Trimming cost V 6 bases and J 6 bases, with 15 bases left between them. Germline V gene lookup returns CDR1 LNHDA and CDR2 SQIVND (reference sequence). CDR3 nucleotide sequence: TGTGCCAGTAGCGGAGGTAGTCGGGGCAATGAGCAGTTCTTC. Residues: CASSGGSRGNEQFF.

The rearrangement uses TRBV11-3 and TRBJ1-2; tentative D call: TRBD1 (5 bases). V was shortened by 5 bases and J by 6 bases, with 13 bases between the two germline ends. Germline CDR1 SGHNT, CDR2 YENEEA. CDR3 length: 13 amino acids. CDR3 in DNA: TGTGCCAGCAGCGGGGGACGGGTGAATGGCTACACCTTC. It yields the protein CASSGGRVNGYTF.